A selection of T cell receptor beta chains follows, all from one sample in a study of shared T cell receptors in the human thymus. Measured with immunoSEQ multiplex PCR; TCRdb has only the in-frame clones, and not every one. This table has about 660,000 clones, approximately 87% appearing once. The same sample was also studied in work on human thymus T cells.

The sequencing sample was made of thymocytes. The receptors here all came from a boy in the first two years of life with a congenital heart defect. Both conserved end residues are part of each CDR3. D genes are given only for firm matches. Only part of the rows carry a size: once, few, many, or a class if the clone is expanded.

v_call: TRBV7-6
clone_size: NA
d_call: TRBD1
j_call: TRBJ2-7
cdr3_aa: CASSLGQVPYYEQYF
cdr3_nt: TGTGCCAGCAGCCTTGGACAGGTCCCTTACTACGAGCAGTACTTC

v_call: TRBV9
clone_size: NA
d_call: TRBD1
j_call: TRBJ2-2
cdr3_aa: CASSVDPRDREWYTGELFF
cdr3_nt: TGTGCCAGCAGCGTAGATCCCCGGGACAGGGAGTGGTACACCGGGGAGCTGTTTTTT

v_call: TRBV14
clone_size: NA
d_call: TRBD1
j_call: TRBJ2-7
cdr3_aa: CASSPSGTGRPYEQYF
cdr3_nt: TGTGCCAGCAGCCCGTCCGGGACAGGGAGGCCCTACGAGCAGTACTTC

v_call: TRBV10-3
clone_size: NA
d_call: TRBD2
j_call: TRBJ2-5
cdr3_aa: CATGLAGESETQYF
cdr3_nt: TGTGCCACGGGTCTAGCGGGAGAGTCAGAGACCCAGTACTTC

v_call: TRBV27
clone_size: once
d_call: NA
j_call: TRBJ1-3
cdr3_aa: CASSSVNSGNTIYF
cdr3_nt: TGTGCCAGCAGTTCCGTAAACTCTGGAAACACCATATATTTT

v_call: TRBV15
clone_size: NA
d_call: TRBD2
j_call: TRBJ2-1
cdr3_aa: CATSRASGSSGEQFF
cdr3_nt: TGTGCCACCAGCAGAGCAAGCGGGAGCTCGGGCGAGCAGTTCTTC

v_call: TRBV4-2
clone_size: NA
d_call: NA
j_call: TRBJ2-1
cdr3_aa: CASSQVTDRPTYNEQFF
cdr3_nt: TGTGCCAGCAGCCAAGTAACTGACAGACCCACTTACAATGAGCAGTTCTTC

v_call: TRBV6-6
clone_size: NA
d_call: NA
j_call: TRBJ1-1
cdr3_aa: CASSYLAGNTEAFF
cdr3_nt: TGTGCCAGCAGTTACTTGGCGGGGAACACTGAAGCTTTCTTT

v_call: TRBV7-2
clone_size: NA
d_call: TRBD2
j_call: TRBJ2-7
cdr3_aa: CASSLASSGRACQYF
cdr3_nt: TGTGCCAGCAGCTTAGCGTCTAGCGGGAGGGCCTGCCAGTACTTC

v_call: TRBV19
clone_size: NA
d_call: NA
j_call: TRBJ2-5
cdr3_aa: CASSRAWREGQETQYF
cdr3_nt: TGTGCCAGTAGTCGCGCGTGGCGGGAAGGCCAAGAGACCCAGTACTTC

v_call: TRBV30
clone_size: once
d_call: NA
j_call: TRBJ2-7
cdr3_aa: CAGRATIYEQYF
cdr3_nt: TGTGCCGGGCGGGCCACCATCTACGAGCAGTACTTC

v_call: TRBV7-9
clone_size: once
d_call: NA
j_call: TRBJ1-2
cdr3_aa: CASSLGERQEGYTF
cdr3_nt: TGTGCCAGCAGCTTAGGGGAAAGACAGGAGGGCTACACCTTC

v_call: TRBV29-1
clone_size: NA
d_call: TRBD1
j_call: TRBJ2-4
cdr3_aa: CSVEDGQDSLLAKNIQYF
cdr3_nt: TGCAGCGTTGAAGATGGACAGGACTCACTACTAGCCAAAAACATTCAGTACTTC

v_call: TRBV9
clone_size: NA
d_call: TRBD2
j_call: TRBJ2-1
cdr3_aa: CASSGSGLANEQFF
cdr3_nt: TGTGCCAGCAGCGGTTCGGGACTAGCGAATGAGCAGTTCTTC

v_call: TRBV11-2
clone_size: NA
d_call: NA
j_call: TRBJ1-2
cdr3_aa: CASSLEDRANYGYTF
cdr3_nt: TGTGCCAGCAGCTTAGAGGACAGAGCTAACTATGGCTACACCTTC

v_call: TRBV21-1
clone_size: few
d_call: NA
j_call: TRBJ1-5
cdr3_aa: CASKEQGNQPQHF
cdr3_nt: TGTGCCAGCAAAGAACAGGGCAATCAGCCCCAGCATTTT

v_call: TRBV29-1
clone_size: NA
d_call: TRBD2
j_call: TRBJ2-1
cdr3_aa: CSVVGLLAGGYNEQFF
cdr3_nt: TGCAGCGTTGTCGGGCTCCTAGCGGGAGGCTACAATGAGCAGTTCTTC

v_call: TRBV28
clone_size: NA
d_call: TRBD2
j_call: TRBJ2-3
cdr3_aa: CASSPGTSGSLSTDTQYF
cdr3_nt: TGTGCCAGCAGTCCCGGGACTAGCGGGAGCCTCAGCACAGATACGCAGTATTTT

v_call: TRBV5-1
clone_size: NA
d_call: NA
j_call: TRBJ2-3
cdr3_aa: CASSLEAEGSTDTQYF
cdr3_nt: TGCGCCAGCAGCTTGGAGGCCGAGGGTAGCACAGATACGCAGTATTTT

v_call: TRBV28
clone_size: NA
d_call: NA
j_call: TRBJ2-7
cdr3_aa: CAIRRDRDTYEQYF
cdr3_nt: TGTGCCATTCGGAGGGACAGAGACACCTACGAGCAGTACTTC

v_call: TRBV4-1
clone_size: NA
d_call: TRBD2
j_call: TRBJ2-2
cdr3_aa: CASSQDLGLAGHTGELFF
cdr3_nt: TGCGCCAGCAGCCAAGATCTCGGACTAGCGGGGCACACCGGGGAGCTGTTTTTT

v_call: TRBV28
clone_size: NA
d_call: NA
j_call: TRBJ2-7
cdr3_aa: CASSSWTKKGYEQYF
cdr3_nt: TGTGCCAGCAGTTCGTGGACTAAGAAGGGTTACGAGCAGTACTTC

v_call: TRBV4-3
clone_size: NA
d_call: NA
j_call: TRBJ1-1
cdr3_aa: CASSQEWAANTEAFF
cdr3_nt: TGCGCCAGCAGCCAAGAGTGGGCAGCAAACACTGAAGCTTTCTTT

v_call: TRBV30
clone_size: once
d_call: NA
j_call: TRBJ1-1
cdr3_aa: CAWNPGIMNTEAFF
cdr3_nt: TGTGCCTGGAATCCCGGGATCATGAACACTGAAGCTTTCTTT

v_call: TRBV14
clone_size: NA
d_call: TRBD2
j_call: TRBJ2-7
cdr3_aa: CASSQGLGLYEQYF
cdr3_nt: TGTGCCAGCAGCCAGGGACTAGGGCTCTACGAGCAGTACTTC

v_call: TRBV5-6
clone_size: NA
d_call: NA
j_call: TRBJ1-5
cdr3_aa: CASSIGGNQPQHF
cdr3_nt: TGTGCCAGCAGCATCGGGGGCAATCAGCCCCAGCATTTT

v_call: TRBV5-1
clone_size: NA
d_call: NA
j_call: TRBJ2-4
cdr3_aa: CASSLMPHRDIQYF
cdr3_nt: TGCGCCAGCAGCTTGATGCCACATCGGGACATTCAGTACTTC

v_call: TRBV20-1
clone_size: NA
d_call: NA
j_call: TRBJ2-3
cdr3_aa: CSAKRGDTQYF
cdr3_nt: TGCAGTGCCAAGCGCGGGGATACGCAGTATTTT

v_call: TRBV12-5
clone_size: few
d_call: NA
j_call: TRBJ2-2
cdr3_aa: CASGSTYTGELFF
cdr3_nt: TGTGCTAGTGGTTCAACATACACCGGGGAGCTGTTTTTT

v_call: TRBV4-1
clone_size: once
d_call: NA
j_call: TRBJ1-5
cdr3_aa: CASSQNRDDNQPQHF
cdr3_nt: TGCGCCAGCAGCCAAAACAGGGACGACAATCAGCCCCAGCATTTT

v_call: TRBV11-3
clone_size: NA
d_call: TRBD2
j_call: TRBJ2-7
cdr3_aa: CASSLSLAGPSPYEQYF
cdr3_nt: TGTGCCAGCAGCTTATCACTAGCGGGGCCCAGCCCATACGAGCAGTACTTC

v_call: TRBV6-4
clone_size: NA
d_call: TRBD2
j_call: TRBJ2-1
cdr3_aa: CASSPGTSGRNEQFF
cdr3_nt: TGTGCCAGCAGTCCTGGGACTAGCGGGAGAAATGAGCAGTTCTTC

v_call: TRBV27
clone_size: NA
d_call: TRBD1
j_call: TRBJ2-7
cdr3_aa: CASTRGPLYEQYF
cdr3_nt: TGTGCCAGCACTAGGGGGCCCTTATACGAGCAGTACTTC

v_call: TRBV2
clone_size: once
d_call: TRBD2
j_call: TRBJ2-3
cdr3_aa: CASGLAGGPGTGDTQYF
cdr3_nt: TGTGCCAGCGGACTAGCGGGAGGGCCTGGTACAGGTGATACGCAGTATTTT

v_call: TRBV14
clone_size: NA
d_call: TRBD2
j_call: TRBJ2-5
cdr3_aa: CASSPTLAGVGETQYF
cdr3_nt: TGTGCCAGCAGCCCTACCCTAGCGGGAGTTGGAGAGACCCAGTACTTC

v_call: TRBV6-1
clone_size: NA
d_call: NA
j_call: TRBJ2-7
cdr3_aa: CASTEAAYEQYF
cdr3_nt: TGTGCCAGCACCGAGGCGGCCTACGAGCAGTACTTC

v_call: TRBV29-1
clone_size: NA
d_call: NA
j_call: TRBJ2-5
cdr3_aa: CSVEGRLLQETQYF
cdr3_nt: TGCAGCGTTGAAGGCAGACTCCTACAAGAGACCCAGTACTTC

v_call: TRBV12-5
clone_size: NA
d_call: NA
j_call: TRBJ2-2
cdr3_aa: CASGETLLGTGELFF
cdr3_nt: TGTGCTAGTGGGGAGACCCTCCTGGGCACCGGGGAGCTGTTTTTT

v_call: TRBV4-3
clone_size: few
d_call: NA
j_call: TRBJ1-1
cdr3_aa: CASSQRANTEAFF
cdr3_nt: TGCGCCAGCAGCCAAAGAGCCAACACTGAAGCTTTCTTT

v_call: TRBV25-1
clone_size: NA
d_call: NA
j_call: TRBJ2-1
cdr3_aa: CASSSRPGLRSYNEQFF
cdr3_nt: TGTGCCAGCAGTTCCAGACCGGGACTCCGCTCCTACAATGAGCAGTTCTTC

v_call: TRBV2
clone_size: NA
d_call: NA
j_call: TRBJ2-5
cdr3_aa: CASSGHRIETQYF
cdr3_nt: TGTGCCAGCAGTGGGCACAGGATAGAGACCCAGTACTTC

v_call: TRBV7-8
clone_size: NA
d_call: TRBD2
j_call: TRBJ2-5
cdr3_aa: CASSLGLAGGRETQYF
cdr3_nt: TGTGCCAGCAGCTTAGGACTAGCGGGAGGGCGGGAGACCCAGTACTTC

v_call: TRBV6-4
clone_size: NA
d_call: NA
j_call: TRBJ1-1
cdr3_aa: CASNPQQANTEAFF
cdr3_nt: TGTGCCAGCAACCCACAGCAAGCGAACACTGAAGCTTTCTTT

v_call: TRBV27
clone_size: once
d_call: TRBD1
j_call: TRBJ2-1
cdr3_aa: CASSFTGTGDNNEQFF
cdr3_nt: TGTGCCAGCAGTTTTACCGGGACAGGGGACAACAATGAGCAGTTCTTC

v_call: TRBV5-1
clone_size: NA
d_call: NA
j_call: TRBJ1-2
cdr3_aa: CATKGPRGYTF
cdr3_nt: TGCGCAACGAAGGGGCCTCGCGGCTACACCTTC

v_call: TRBV30
clone_size: NA
d_call: TRBD2
j_call: TRBJ2-1
cdr3_aa: CAWSAGRVVDGTSGLGSYNEQFF
cdr3_nt: TGTGCCTGGAGTGCCGGTCGGGTTGTAGATGGGACTAGCGGTTTGGGGTCCTACAATGAGCAGTTCTTC

v_call: TRBV27
clone_size: NA
d_call: NA
j_call: TRBJ1-3
cdr3_aa: CVTGEGTGNTIYF
cdr3_nt: TGTGTCACGGGGGAGGGTACAGGAAACACCATATATTTT

v_call: TRBV27
clone_size: NA
d_call: NA
j_call: TRBJ1-5
cdr3_aa: CASRVGGAPQPQHF
cdr3_nt: TGTGCCAGCAGAGTAGGGGGTGCCCCGCAGCCCCAGCATTTT

v_call: TRBV7-8
clone_size: NA
d_call: TRBD2
j_call: TRBJ2-1
cdr3_aa: CASSLGTSGSSYNEQFF
cdr3_nt: TGTGCCAGCAGCCTCGGGACTAGCGGGAGCTCCTACAATGAGCAGTTCTTC

v_call: TRBV5-1
clone_size: NA
d_call: TRBD1
j_call: TRBJ2-5
cdr3_aa: CASSWNRDSQETQYF
cdr3_nt: TGCGCCAGCAGCTGGAACCGGGACAGTCAAGAGACCCAGTACTTC

v_call: TRBV10-2
clone_size: NA
d_call: NA
j_call: TRBJ2-6
cdr3_aa: CASSETGLGANVLTF
cdr3_nt: TGCGCCAGCAGCGAAACAGGGCTAGGGGCCAACGTCCTGACTTTC

v_call: TRBV4-1
clone_size: NA
d_call: NA
j_call: TRBJ2-5
cdr3_aa: CASSQEDTTTQETQYF
cdr3_nt: TGCGCCAGCAGCCAAGAGGACACAACTACTCAAGAGACCCAGTACTTC

v_call: TRBV19
clone_size: NA
d_call: TRBD1
j_call: TRBJ2-5
cdr3_aa: CASSIQGAVETQYF
cdr3_nt: TGTGCCAGTAGTATACAGGGGGCTGTAGAGACCCAGTACTTC